This T cell receptor beta chain appears in the sequencing data of a study of metastatic and nonmetastatic thyroid tumors. Study-level information: Comparison of repertoires was carried out across blood and tumor or nodule tissue from malignant and benign thyroid patients.

CDR3 size: 13 residues. The germline V and J ends were trimmed by 6 bases and 3 bases, with 12 bases remaining between them. Ahead of thyroid surgery, no patient had received treatment of any kind. In the study's own analysis: CDR3 differences across clinicopathological groups were used to build a distant-metastasis classifier for papillary thyroid cancer. TCRdb re-called the PCR reads via MiXCR. The authors' filters were not applied to this entry. The profile covers approximately 32,000 clones, with approximately 16% appearing a single time and roughly a fifth taken by the ten largest. Ten or more counts support this clone.

Sequenced: blood. This sequence originates from a male donor with papillary thyroid cancer or a benign thyroid nodule (not recorded which). Some clones in this sample may be carry-over from other donors' samples. J is TRBJ2-7 and V is TRBV12-3 or TRBV12-4; D unclear. The CDR3 region is CASSHSDGYEQYF. Here the CDR3 DNA reads TGTGCCAGCAGCCACTCGGACGGCTACGAGCAGTACTTC.